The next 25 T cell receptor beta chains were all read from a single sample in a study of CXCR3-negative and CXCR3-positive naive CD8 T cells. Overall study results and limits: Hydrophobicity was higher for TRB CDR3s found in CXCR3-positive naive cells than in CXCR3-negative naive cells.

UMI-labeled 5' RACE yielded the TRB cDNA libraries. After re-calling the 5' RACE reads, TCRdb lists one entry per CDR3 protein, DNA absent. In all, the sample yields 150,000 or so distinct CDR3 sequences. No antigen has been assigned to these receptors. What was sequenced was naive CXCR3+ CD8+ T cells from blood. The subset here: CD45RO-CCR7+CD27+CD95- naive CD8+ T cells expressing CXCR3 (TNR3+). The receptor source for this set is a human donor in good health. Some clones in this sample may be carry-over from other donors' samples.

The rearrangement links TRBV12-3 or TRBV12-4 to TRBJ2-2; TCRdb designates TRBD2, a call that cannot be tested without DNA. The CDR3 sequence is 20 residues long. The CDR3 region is CASSGRQGPWGPTVAGELFF.

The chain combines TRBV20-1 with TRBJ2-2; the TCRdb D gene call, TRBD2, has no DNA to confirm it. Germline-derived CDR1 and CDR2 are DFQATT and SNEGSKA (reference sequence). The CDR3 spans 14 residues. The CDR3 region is CSAYDTSHTGELFF.

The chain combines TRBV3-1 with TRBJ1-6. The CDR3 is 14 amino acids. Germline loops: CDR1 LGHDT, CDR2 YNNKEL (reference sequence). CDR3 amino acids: CASSQVFYNSPLHF.

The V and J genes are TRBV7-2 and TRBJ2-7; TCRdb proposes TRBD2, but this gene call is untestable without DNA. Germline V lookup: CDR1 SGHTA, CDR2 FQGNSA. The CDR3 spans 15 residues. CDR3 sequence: CASSLGSRGAYEQYF.

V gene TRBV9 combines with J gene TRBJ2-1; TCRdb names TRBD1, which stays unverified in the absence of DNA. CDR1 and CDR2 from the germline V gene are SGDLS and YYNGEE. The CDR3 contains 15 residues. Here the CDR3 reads CASSVGGGYYNEQFF.

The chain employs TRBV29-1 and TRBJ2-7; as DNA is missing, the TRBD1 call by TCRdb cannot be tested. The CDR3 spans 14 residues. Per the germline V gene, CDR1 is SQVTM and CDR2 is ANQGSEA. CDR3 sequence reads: CSVESGGTTYEQYF.

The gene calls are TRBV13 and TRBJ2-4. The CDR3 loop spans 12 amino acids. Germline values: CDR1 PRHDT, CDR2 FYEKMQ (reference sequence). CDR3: CASSLDRNIQYF.

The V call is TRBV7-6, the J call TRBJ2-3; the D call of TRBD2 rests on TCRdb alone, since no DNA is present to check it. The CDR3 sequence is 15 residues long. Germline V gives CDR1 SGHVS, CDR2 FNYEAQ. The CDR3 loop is CASSLGGGAADTQYF. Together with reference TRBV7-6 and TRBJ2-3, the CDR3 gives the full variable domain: GAGVSQSPRYKVTKRGQDVALRCDPISGHVSLYWYRQALGQGPEFLTYFNYEAQQDKSGLPNDRFSAERPEGSISTLTIQRTEQRDSAMYRCASSLGGGAADTQYFGPGTRLTVL.

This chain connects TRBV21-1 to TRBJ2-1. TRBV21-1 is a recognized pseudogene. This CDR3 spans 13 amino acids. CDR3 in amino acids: CASSRWMINEQFF.

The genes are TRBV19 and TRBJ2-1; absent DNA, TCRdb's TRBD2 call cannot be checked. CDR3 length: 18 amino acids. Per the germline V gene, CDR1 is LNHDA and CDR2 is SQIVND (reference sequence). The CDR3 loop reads CASSITSGRGPVYNEQFF.

CDR3 loop: CASSLGARGEQFF. This sequence joins TRBV19 and TRBJ2-1; TCRdb indicates TRBD1, and absent DNA this call remains unverified. The CDR3 has 13 amino acids. The germline V gene encodes CDR1 LNHDA and CDR2 SQIVND (reference sequence).

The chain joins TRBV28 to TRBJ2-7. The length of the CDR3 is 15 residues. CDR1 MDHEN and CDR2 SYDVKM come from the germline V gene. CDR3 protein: CASSLFGNLIYEQYF.

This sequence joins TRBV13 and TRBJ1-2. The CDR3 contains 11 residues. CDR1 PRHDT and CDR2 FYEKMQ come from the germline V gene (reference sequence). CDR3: CASSLGYGYTF.

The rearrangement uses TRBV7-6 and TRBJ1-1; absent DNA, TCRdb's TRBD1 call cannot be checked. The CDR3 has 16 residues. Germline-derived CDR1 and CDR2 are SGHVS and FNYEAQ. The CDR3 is CASSLAPGELNTEALF.

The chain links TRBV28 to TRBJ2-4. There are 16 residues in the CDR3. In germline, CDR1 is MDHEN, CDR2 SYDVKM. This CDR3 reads CASSLSRGGVRDIQYF.

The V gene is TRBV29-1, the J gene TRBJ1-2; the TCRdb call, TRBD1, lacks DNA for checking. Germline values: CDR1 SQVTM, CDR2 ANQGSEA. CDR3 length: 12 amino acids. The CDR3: CSVVVGGDGYTF.

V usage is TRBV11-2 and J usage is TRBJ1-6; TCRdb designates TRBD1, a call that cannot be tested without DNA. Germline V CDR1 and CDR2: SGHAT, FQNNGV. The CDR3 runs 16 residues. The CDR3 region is CASSSSGRILNSPLHF. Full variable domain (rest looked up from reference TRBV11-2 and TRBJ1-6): EAGVAQSPRYKIIEKRQSVAFWCNPISGHATLYWYQQILGQGPKLLIQFQNNGVVDDSQLPKDRFSAERLKGVDSTLKIQPAKLEDSAVYLCASSSSGRILNSPLHFGNGTRLTVT.

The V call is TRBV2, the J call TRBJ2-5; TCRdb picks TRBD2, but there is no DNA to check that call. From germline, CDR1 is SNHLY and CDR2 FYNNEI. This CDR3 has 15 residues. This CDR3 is CASRSRGRAWETPYF.

The CDR3 sequence is CASSLEGRTGEQYF. The V gene is TRBV7-9, the J gene TRBJ2-7. The germline V gene encodes CDR1 SEHNR and CDR2 FQNEAQ (reference sequence). The CDR3 totals 14 residues.

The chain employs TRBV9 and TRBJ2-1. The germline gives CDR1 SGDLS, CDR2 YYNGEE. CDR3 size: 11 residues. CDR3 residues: CASSAGLEQFF.

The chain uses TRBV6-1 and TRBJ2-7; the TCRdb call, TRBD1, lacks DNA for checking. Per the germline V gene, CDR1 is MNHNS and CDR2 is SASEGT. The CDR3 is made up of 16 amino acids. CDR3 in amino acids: CASSEWGGHGSYEQYF.

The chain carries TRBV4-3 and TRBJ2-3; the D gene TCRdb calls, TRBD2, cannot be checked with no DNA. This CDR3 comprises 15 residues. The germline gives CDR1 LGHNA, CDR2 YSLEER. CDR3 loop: CASSQSSGGTDTQYF.

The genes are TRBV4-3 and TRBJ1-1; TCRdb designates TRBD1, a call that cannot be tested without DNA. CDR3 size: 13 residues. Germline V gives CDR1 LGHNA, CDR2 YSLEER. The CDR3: CASSPIEGIEAFF.

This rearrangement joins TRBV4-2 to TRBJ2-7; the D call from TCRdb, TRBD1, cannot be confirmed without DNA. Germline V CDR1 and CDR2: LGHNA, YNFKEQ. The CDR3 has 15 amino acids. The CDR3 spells CASSQGRGPSYEQYF.

The CDR3: CASRLGSSEAFF. This chain links TRBV7-9 with TRBJ1-1. Per the germline V gene, CDR1 is SEHNR and CDR2 is FQNEAQ (reference sequence). The length of the CDR3 is 12 residues. The full variable domain, completed using reference TRBV7-9 and TRBJ1-1, is DTGVSQNPRHKITKRGQNVTFRCDPISEHNRLYWYRQTLGQGPEFLTYFQNEAQLEKSRLLSDRFSAERPKGSFSTLEIQRTEQGDSAMYLCASRLGSSEAFFGQGTRLTVV.